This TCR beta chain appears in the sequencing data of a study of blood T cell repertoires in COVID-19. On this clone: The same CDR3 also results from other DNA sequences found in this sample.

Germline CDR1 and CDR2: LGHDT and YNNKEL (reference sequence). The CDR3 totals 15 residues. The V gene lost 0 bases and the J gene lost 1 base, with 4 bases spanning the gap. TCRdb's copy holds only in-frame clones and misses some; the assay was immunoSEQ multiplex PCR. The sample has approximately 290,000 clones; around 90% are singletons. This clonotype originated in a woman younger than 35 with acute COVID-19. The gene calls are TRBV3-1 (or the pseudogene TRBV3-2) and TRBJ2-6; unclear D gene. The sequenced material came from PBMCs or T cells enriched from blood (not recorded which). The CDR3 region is CASSQDLSGANVLTF. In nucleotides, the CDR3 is TGTGCCAGCAGCCAAGACTTATCTGGGGCCAACGTCCTGACTTTC.